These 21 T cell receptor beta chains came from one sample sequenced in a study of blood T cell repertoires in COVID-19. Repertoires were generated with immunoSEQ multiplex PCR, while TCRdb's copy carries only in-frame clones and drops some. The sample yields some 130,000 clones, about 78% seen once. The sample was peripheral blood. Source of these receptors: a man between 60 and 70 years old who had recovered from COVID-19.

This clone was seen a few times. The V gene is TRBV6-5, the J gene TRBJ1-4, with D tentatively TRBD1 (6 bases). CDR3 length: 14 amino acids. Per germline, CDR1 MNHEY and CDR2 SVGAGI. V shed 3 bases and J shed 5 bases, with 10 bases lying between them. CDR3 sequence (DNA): TGTGCCAGCAGTTATAAGGGGGGGAATGAAAAACTGTTTTTT. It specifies CASSYKGGNEKLFF.

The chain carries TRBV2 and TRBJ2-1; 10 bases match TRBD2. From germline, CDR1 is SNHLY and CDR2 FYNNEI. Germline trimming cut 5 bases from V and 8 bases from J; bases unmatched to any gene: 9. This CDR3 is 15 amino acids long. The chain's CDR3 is CASSKIAGGVDEQFF. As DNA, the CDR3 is TGTGCCAGCAGTAAAATAGCGGGGGGCGTCGATGAGCAGTTCTTC.

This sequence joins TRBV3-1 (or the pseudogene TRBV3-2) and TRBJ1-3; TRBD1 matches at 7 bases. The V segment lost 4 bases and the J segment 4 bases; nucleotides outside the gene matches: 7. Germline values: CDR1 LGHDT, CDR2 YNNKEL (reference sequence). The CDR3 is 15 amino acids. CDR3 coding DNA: TGTGCCAGCAGCCGGGCGGGACAGTACGGAAACACCATATATTTT. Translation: CASSRAGQYGNTIYF.

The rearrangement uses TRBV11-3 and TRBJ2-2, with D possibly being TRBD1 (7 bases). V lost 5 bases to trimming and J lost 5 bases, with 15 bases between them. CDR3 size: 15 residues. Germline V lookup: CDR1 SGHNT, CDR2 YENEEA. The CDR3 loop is CASSPAGQSTGELFF. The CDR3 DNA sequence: TGTGCCAGCAGCCCGGCGGGACAGAGTACCGGGGAGCTGTTTTTT.

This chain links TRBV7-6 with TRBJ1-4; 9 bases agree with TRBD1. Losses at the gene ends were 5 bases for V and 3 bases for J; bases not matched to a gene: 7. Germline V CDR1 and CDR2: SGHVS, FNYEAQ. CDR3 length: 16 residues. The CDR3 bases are TGTGCCAGCAGCCTCGGGACAGGGAGAGCTAATGAAAAACTGTTTTTT. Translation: CASSLGTGRANEKLFF.

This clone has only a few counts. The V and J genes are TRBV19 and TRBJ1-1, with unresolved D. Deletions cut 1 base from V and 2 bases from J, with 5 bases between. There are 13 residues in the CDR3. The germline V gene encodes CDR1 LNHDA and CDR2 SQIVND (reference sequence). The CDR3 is CASSIGHNTEAFF. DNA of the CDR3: TGTGCCAGTAGTATAGGGCATAACACTGAAGCTTTCTTT.

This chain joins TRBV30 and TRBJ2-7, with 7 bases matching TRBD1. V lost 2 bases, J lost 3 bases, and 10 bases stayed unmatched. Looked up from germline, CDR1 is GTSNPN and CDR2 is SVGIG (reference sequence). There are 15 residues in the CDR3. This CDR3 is CAWSRGQRGLYEQYF. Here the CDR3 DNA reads TGTGCCTGGAGTAGGGGACAGAGGGGTCTCTACGAGCAGTACTTC.

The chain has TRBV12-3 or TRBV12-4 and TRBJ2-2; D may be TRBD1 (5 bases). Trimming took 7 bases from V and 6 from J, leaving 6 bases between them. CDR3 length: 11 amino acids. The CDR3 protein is CASKGAGELFF. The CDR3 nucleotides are TGTGCCAGCAAAGGGGCCGGGGAGCTGTTTTTT.

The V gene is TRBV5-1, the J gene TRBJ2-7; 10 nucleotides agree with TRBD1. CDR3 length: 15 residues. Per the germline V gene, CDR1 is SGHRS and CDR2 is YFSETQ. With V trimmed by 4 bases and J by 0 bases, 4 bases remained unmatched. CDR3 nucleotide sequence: TGCGCCAGCAGCGTGGGACAGGGGTTCTCCTACGAGCAGTACTTC. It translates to CASSVGQGFSYEQYF.

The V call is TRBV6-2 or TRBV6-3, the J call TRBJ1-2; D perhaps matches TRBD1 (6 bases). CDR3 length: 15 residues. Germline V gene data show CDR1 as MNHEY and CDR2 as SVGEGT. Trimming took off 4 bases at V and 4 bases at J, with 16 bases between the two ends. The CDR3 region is CASSSSGKQGYGYTF. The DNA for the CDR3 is TGTGCCAGCAGTTCGTCCGGGAAACAGGGCTATGGCTACACCTTC.

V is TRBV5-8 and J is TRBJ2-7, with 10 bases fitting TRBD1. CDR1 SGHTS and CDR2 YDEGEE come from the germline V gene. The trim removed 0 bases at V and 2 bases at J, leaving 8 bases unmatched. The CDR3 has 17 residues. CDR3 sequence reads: CASSLGFDRGLPYEQYF. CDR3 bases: TGTGCCAGCAGCTTGGGGTTTGACAGGGGGCTACCCTACGAGCAGTACTTC.

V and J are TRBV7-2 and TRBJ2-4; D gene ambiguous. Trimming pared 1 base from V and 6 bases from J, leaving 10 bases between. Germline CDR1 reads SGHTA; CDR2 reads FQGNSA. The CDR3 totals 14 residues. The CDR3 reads CASSLVTQSNIQYF. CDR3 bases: TGTGCCAGCAGCTTAGTGACTCAATCAAACATTCAGTACTTC. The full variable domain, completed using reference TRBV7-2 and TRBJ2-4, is GAGVSQSPSNKVTEKGKDVELRCDPISGHTALYWYRQSLGQGLEFLIYFQGNSAPDKSGLPSDRFSAERTGGSVSTLTIQRTQQEDSAVYLCASSLVTQSNIQYFGAGTRLSVL.

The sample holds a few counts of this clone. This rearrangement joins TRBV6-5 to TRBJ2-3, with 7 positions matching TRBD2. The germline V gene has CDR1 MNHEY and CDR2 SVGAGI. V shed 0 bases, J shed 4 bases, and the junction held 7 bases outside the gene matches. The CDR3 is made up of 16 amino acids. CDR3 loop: CASSYSSGTGSDTQYF. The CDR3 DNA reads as TGTGCCAGCAGTTACTCCAGCGGGACGGGGTCAGATACGCAGTATTTT.

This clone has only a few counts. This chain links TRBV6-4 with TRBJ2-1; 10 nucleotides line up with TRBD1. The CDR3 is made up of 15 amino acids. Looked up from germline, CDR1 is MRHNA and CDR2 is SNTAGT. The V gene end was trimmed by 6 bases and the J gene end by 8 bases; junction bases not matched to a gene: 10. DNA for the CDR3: TGTGCCAGCAGCGTTGACAGGGGGCGCTTTGATGAGCAGTTCTTC. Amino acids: CASSVDRGRFDEQFF.

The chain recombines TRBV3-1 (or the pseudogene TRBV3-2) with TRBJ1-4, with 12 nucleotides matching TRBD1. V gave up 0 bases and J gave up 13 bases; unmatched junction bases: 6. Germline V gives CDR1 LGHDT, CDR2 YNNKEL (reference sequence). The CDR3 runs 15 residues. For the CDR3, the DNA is TGTGCCAGCAGCCAAGATGGGACAGGGGGCGATCGACTGTTTTTT. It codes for CASSQDGTGGDRLFF.

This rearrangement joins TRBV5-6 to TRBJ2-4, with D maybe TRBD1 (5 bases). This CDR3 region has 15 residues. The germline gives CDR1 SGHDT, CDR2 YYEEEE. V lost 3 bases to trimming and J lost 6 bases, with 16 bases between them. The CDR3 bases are TGTGCCAGCAGCTCCACCCCGCAGGGCCTAAACATTCAGTACTTC. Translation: CASSSTPQGLNIQYF. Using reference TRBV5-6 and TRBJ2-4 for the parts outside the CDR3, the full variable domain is DAGVTQSPTHLIKTRGQQVTLRCSPKSGHDTVSWYQQALGQGPQFIFQYYEEEERQRGNFPDRFSGHQFPNYSSELNVNALLLGDSALYLCASSSTPQGLNIQYFGAGTRLSVL.

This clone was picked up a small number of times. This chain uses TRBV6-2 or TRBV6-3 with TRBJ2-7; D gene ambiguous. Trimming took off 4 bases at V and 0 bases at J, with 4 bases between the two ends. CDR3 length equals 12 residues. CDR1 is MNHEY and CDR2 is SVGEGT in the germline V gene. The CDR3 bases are TGTGCCAGCAGTTTCAGCTCCTACGAGCAGTACTTC. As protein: CASSFSSYEQYF.

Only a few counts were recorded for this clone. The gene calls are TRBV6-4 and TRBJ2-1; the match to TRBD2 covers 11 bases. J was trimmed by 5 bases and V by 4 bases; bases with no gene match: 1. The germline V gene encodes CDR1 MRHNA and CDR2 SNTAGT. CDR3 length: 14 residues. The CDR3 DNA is TGTGCCAGCAGTGCACTAGCGGGGGACAATGAGCAGTTCTTC. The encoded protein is CASSALAGDNEQFF.

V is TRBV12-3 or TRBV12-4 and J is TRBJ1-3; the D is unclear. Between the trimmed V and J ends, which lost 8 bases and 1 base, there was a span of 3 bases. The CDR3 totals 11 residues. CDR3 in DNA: TGTGCCAGCTCATCTGGAAACACCATATATTTT. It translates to CASSSGNTIYF.

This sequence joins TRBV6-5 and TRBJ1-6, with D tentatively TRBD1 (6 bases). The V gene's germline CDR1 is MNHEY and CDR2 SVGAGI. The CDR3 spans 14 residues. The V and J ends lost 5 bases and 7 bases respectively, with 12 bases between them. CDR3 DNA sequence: TGTGCCAGCAGTCGAGCAGGGACAAATTCACCCCTCCACTTT. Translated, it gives CASSRAGTNSPLHF.

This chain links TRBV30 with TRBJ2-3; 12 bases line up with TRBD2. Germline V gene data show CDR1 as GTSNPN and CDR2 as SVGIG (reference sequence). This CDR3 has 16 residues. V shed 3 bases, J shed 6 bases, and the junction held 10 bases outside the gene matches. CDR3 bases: TGTGCCTGGAGACTAGCGGGGGGTGTCAACGGGGATACGCAGTATTTT. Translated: CAWRLAGGVNGDTQYF.